This entry is about one TCR beta chain. Its antigen remains unidentified. This specimen belongs to a study of CD4 T cells in relation to SARS-CoV-2 and coronaviruses. Study findings and constraints: Pre-pandemic and post-infection samples never came from the same donor.

Clones were sequenced by immunoSEQ multiplex PCR, and TCRdb holds only the in-frame ones, with some missing. The sample has tens of thousands of clones, 72% seen once. Germline CDR1 reads MNHEY; CDR2 reads SVGAGI. Trimming removed 10 bases from V and 6 bases from J; junction bases left unmatched: 6. This CDR3 spans 12 amino acids. CD4+ T cells from unexposed donors were obtained before the COVID-19 pandemic (2011-2018). The cells were cultured for about ten days before CD4+ T cells were isolated. As cell numbers allowed, unexposed-donor CD4+ T cells faced SARS-CoV-2 S/N and four cold-coronavirus spikes.

This chain links TRBV6-5 with TRBJ2-4, with 7 positions matching TRBD1. The sample consisted of CD4+ T cells from PBMCs, cultured in vitro. This TCR was sampled from a human donor in good health. The CDR3 is CAIKRDRNIQYF. Here the CDR3 DNA reads TGTGCCATCAAACGGGACAGAAACATTCAGTACTTC.